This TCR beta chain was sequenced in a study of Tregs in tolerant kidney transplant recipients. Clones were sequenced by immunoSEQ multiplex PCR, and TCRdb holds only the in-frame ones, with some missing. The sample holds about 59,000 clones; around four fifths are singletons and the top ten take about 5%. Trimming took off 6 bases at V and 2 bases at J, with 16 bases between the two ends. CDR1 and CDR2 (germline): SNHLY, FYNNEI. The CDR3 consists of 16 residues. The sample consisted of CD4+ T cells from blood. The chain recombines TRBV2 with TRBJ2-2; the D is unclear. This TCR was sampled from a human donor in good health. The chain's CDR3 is CASRRDPGVNTGELFF. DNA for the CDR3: TGTGCCAGCAGGAGAGACCCCGGAGTTAACACCGGGGAGCTGTTTTTT.